The next 9 T cell receptor beta chains were all read from a single sample in a study of identical twins. MiXCR, run by TCRdb on the 5' RACE reads, gives a single entry per CDR3 protein. The sample lists some 710,000 distinct CDR3 sequences; around 6% were seen once. Material for sequencing was naive T cells sorted from blood. Receptor source: a man aged 18 to 30 in good health.

This clonotype was observed at least ten times. The rearrangement links TRBV30 to TRBJ2-3; D gene unclear. Germline V lookup: CDR1 GTSNPN, CDR2 SVGIG (reference sequence). The V end was cut by 0 bases, the J end by 7 bases, with 5 bases between. CDR3 size: 11 residues. The CDR3 coding sequence is TGTGCCTGGAGTGTCGGCAATACGCAGTATTTT. This translates into CAWSVGNTQYF.

This clonotype was counted at least ten times. V and J are TRBV6-5 and TRBJ2-2; 11 bases fit TRBD2. CDR1 is MNHEY, CDR2 SVGAGI, per germline. The V gene end was trimmed by 0 bases and the J gene end by 3 bases; junction bases not matched to a gene: 3. There are 17 residues in the CDR3. DNA of the CDR3: TGTGCCAGCAGTTACTCTGGGACTAGCGGCGACACCGGGGAGCTGTTTTTT. Amino acid sequence: CASSYSGTSGDTGELFF.

The chain couples TRBV5-5 to TRBJ2-2, with 7 bases identical to TRBD1. This CDR3 has 16 residues. CDR1 SGHKS and CDR2 YYEKEE come from the germline V gene (reference sequence). The V gene end was trimmed by 3 bases and the J gene end by 6 bases; junction bases not matched to a gene: 11. CDR3 sequence: CASSSPTGLLPGELFF. CDR3 DNA: TGTGCCAGCAGCTCCCCGACAGGGTTGTTACCCGGGGAGCTGTTTTTT.

This clonotype showed up just a few times. As DNA, the CDR3 is TGTGCCAGCAGCCCGCAAAGGAACACCGGGGAGCTGTTTTTT. It is translated as CASSPQRNTGELFF. V gene TRBV7-9 combines with J gene TRBJ2-2; D uncertain. The CDR3 is 14 residues long. V lost 5 bases, J lost 1 base, and 8 bases lay in between. In germline, CDR1 is SEHNR, CDR2 FQNEAQ (reference sequence).

The chain has TRBV2 and TRBJ2-2, with D maybe TRBD1 (6 bases). The CDR3 spans 15 residues. Trimming removed 1 base from V and 3 bases from J, with 9 bases in between. In germline, CDR1 is SNHLY, CDR2 FYNNEI. In nucleotides, the CDR3 is TGTGCCAGCAGTGAAGGGACAGCATACACCGGGGAGCTGTTTTTT. Protein sequence: CASSEGTAYTGELFF.

This clonotype was detected a few times. The V and J genes are TRBV3-1 and TRBJ2-4; 7 positions match TRBD2. CDR1 and CDR2 from the germline V gene are LGHDT and YNNKEL (reference sequence). With 3 bases clipped from V and 6 bases from J, the junction kept 8 bases outside the gene matches. This CDR3 region has 15 residues. The CDR3 DNA follows: TGTGCCAGCAGCCACGCACGGGGGGATGGAAACATTCAGTACTTC. It translates to CASSHARGDGNIQYF. The whole variable domain, filled in from reference TRBV3-1 and TRBJ2-4, reads DTAVSQTPKYLVTQMGNDKSIKCEQNLGHDTMYWYKQDSKKFLKIMFSYNNKELIINETVPNRFSPKSPDKAHLNLHINSLELGDSAVYFCASSHARGDGNIQYFGAGTRLSVL.

This clonotype was seen a few times. CDR3 nucleotide sequence: TGCGCCAGCAGCCATTTCCGGGACAGGGGAGGGAACACTGAAGCTTTCTTT. Amino acids: CASSHFRDRGGNTEAFF. The V gene is TRBV5-1, the J gene TRBJ1-1; 10 nucleotides match TRBD1. The V segment lost 4 bases and the J segment 1 base; nucleotides outside the gene matches: 10. The CDR3 is 17 residues long. Germline-derived CDR1 and CDR2 are SGHRS and YFSETQ.

The sample holds a few counts of this clonotype. The V and J genes are TRBV7-3 and TRBJ2-1; 9 positions match TRBD2. The CDR3 runs to 20 residues. Germline assignment: CDR1 SGHTA and CDR2 FQGTGA. V lost 1 base and J lost 6; bases outside the gene matches: 19. The CDR3 DNA reads TGTGCCAGCAGCTTAAAGAGGGCGCGGGAGGGGACCTCTATTTTCAATGAGCAGTTCTTC. Its translation is CASSLKRAREGTSIFNEQFF.

This clonotype was found a few times. The rearrangement uses TRBV5-5 and TRBJ1-2, with 9 bases aligning to TRBD1. Trimming cost V 5 bases and J 0 bases; bases outside gene matches: 5. The CDR3 spans 15 residues. Germline V lookup: CDR1 SGHKS, CDR2 YYEKEE (reference sequence). CDR3: CASRPTGGSNYGYTF. In nucleotides, the CDR3 is TGTGCCAGCAGACCAACAGGGGGCTCTAACTATGGCTACACCTTC.